What follows describes a single T cell receptor beta chain. The data derive from a study of blood T cell repertoires in COVID-19. At the level of the study: Specimens from acute and convalescent COVID-19 originated in the United States, Italy and Spain.

Original processing methods: Reference gene primer amplification in the assay estimated nucleated cell counts. Data came from immunoSEQ multiplex PCR; TCRdb stores just in-frame clones and leaves some out. D and trimming come from the DNA, and the V and J calls and clone size come from that table. The sample shows about 270,000 clones, about 86% of them seen only once. Sequencing was done on a sample of peripheral blood. This clonotype was sampled from a woman aged 25 to 45 with COVID-19, enrolled during active disease.

The CDR3 is CASSARGQSYNEQFF. CDR3 coding DNA: TGCGCCAGCAGCGCGAGGGGACAGTCTTACAATGAGCAGTTCTTC. V gene TRBV5-1 combines with J gene TRBJ2-1; the match to TRBD1 covers 7 bases. The V gene end was trimmed by 4 bases and the J gene end by 4 bases; junction bases not matched to a gene: 8. The CDR3 contains 15 residues. The germline gives CDR1 SGHRS, CDR2 YFSETQ.